The 30 T cell receptor beta chains in this list originate from one sample, sequenced in a study of blood T cell repertoires in COVID-19. The assay was immunoSEQ multiplex PCR, and TCRdb's table has in-frame clones only and misses some. The sample consists of a few hundred thousand clones, less than 90% of them appearing once. Material: PBMCs or T cells enriched from blood (not recorded which). The receptors were gathered from a woman aged 45-65 years in a cohort exposed to, infected with or recovered from COVID-19 (not recorded which).

V is TRBV20-1 and J is TRBJ2-5, with D possibly TRBD2 on 6 matching bases. Germline CDR1 DFQATT, CDR2 SNEGSKA (reference sequence). Trimming removed 3 bases from V and 2 bases from J, with 13 bases in between. The CDR3 spans 14 residues. Written as DNA, the CDR3 is TGCAGTGCTAGTGGGGGAGGTGGGCAAGAGACCCAGTACTTC. Its protein product is CSASGGGGQETQYF.

Written as DNA, the CDR3 is TGTGCCAGTAGTATAAGCGTCGAGTCAGATACGCAGTATTTT. Amino acids: CASSISVESDTQYF. V usage is TRBV19 and J usage is TRBJ2-3; no clear D gene. V lost 2 bases and J 4 bases, leaving 10 bases between the germline ends. CDR1 and CDR2 (germline): LNHDA, SQIVND (reference sequence). The CDR3 totals 14 residues.

The chain couples TRBV15 to TRBJ2-1; 10 bases align to TRBD1. Germline V lookup: CDR1 LNHNV, CDR2 YYDKDF (reference sequence). V gave up 3 bases and J gave up 0 bases; unmatched junction bases: 2. The CDR3 covers 16 residues. The DNA for the CDR3 is TGTGCCACCAGCAGTAGGACAGGGGGCTCCTACAATGAGCAGTTCTTC. Amino acid sequence: CATSSRTGGSYNEQFF. The full variable domain, in which reference TRBV15 and TRBJ2-1 provide the parts outside the CDR3, is DAMVIQNPRYQVTQFGKPVTLSCSQTLNHNVMYWYQQKSSQAPKLLFHYYDKDFNNEADTPDNFQSRRPNTSFCFLDIRSPGLGDTAMYLCATSSRTGGSYNEQFFGPGTRLTVL.

The rearrangement uses TRBV10-3 and TRBJ1-4; 8 nucleotides agree with TRBD1. The V and J ends lost 0 bases and 5 bases, in that order; junction bases with no gene match: 2. This CDR3 is 15 amino acids long. Germline lookup yields CDR1 ENHRY and CDR2 SYGVKD. CDR3 in amino acids: CAISESNRGNEKLFF. CDR3 bases: TGTGCCATCAGTGAGTCCAACAGGGGGAATGAAAAACTGTTTTTT.

V and J are TRBV7-8 and TRBJ1-6; 9 nucleotides agree with TRBD1. Trimming at V came to 4 bases and at J to 10 bases, leaving 8 bases not matched to a gene. The CDR3 spans 15 residues. Germline-derived CDR1 and CDR2 are SGHVS and FQNEAQ. The CDR3 nucleotides are TGTGCCAGCAGCTCCAAGACAGGGGGTAGGTCACCCCTCCACTTT. The encoded protein is CASSSKTGGRSPLHF.

The chain couples TRBV5-6 to TRBJ1-2; no clear D gene. The V end was cut by 0 bases, the J end by 8 bases, with 17 bases between. CDR1 SGHDT and CDR2 YYEEEE come from the germline V gene. The CDR3 contains 15 residues. CDR3 DNA sequence: TGTGCCAGCAGCTTGGCCCTGCTGGGCCCGGGGGGCTACACCTTC. Translation gives CASSLALLGPGGYTF.

The CDR3 spells CASSETGTLANEKLFF. In DNA, the CDR3 is TGTGCCAGTAGCGAGACAGGGACTTTGGCTAATGAAAAACTGTTTTTT. This sequence joins TRBV19 and TRBJ1-4; 7 bases are a match to TRBD1. Germline V CDR1 and CDR2: LNHDA, SQIVND (reference sequence). Trimming at V came to 6 bases and at J to 3 bases, leaving 10 bases not matched to a gene. CDR3 size: 16 residues.

This clone was recorded a few times. The V and J genes are TRBV6-5 and TRBJ1-6; possibly TRBD1 for D (5 bases). The ends were cut back, 8 bases at V and 13 bases at J, with 12 bases in the middle. Germline V gene sequence: CDR1 MNHEY, CDR2 SVGAGI. CDR3 length: 11 amino acids. The CDR3 region has the DNA TGTGCCAGCCGCCTGGGGGGTCCCCTCCACTTT. It is translated as CASRLGGPLHF.

The chain links TRBV11-2 to TRBJ2-5; 9 bases agree with TRBD2. The V gene's germline CDR1 is SGHAT and CDR2 FQNNGV. The CDR3 totals 15 residues. J gave up 4 bases and V 5 bases, and 8 bases lay outside the gene matches. DNA of the CDR3: TGTGCCAGCAGCCAGGGACTAGCAGAGCGAGAGACCCAGTACTTC. Translated: CASSQGLAERETQYF.

The chain combines TRBV12-3 or TRBV12-4 with TRBJ2-1; 7 nucleotides align to TRBD1. V lost 6 bases, J lost 8 bases, and 4 bases stayed unmatched. This CDR3 region has 12 residues. CDR3 loop: CASRSQGHEQFF. CDR3 nucleotide sequence: TGTGCCAGCAGGTCACAGGGGCATGAGCAGTTCTTC.

The J gene is TRBJ1-2, the V gene TRBV7-2, with 10 bases matching TRBD1. There are 14 residues in the CDR3. Germline CDR1 is SGHTA and CDR2 is FQGNSA. Trimming at V came to 5 bases and at J to 8 bases, leaving 8 bases not matched to a gene. CDR3 loop: CASSHGTGAWGYTF. The DNA of the CDR3 is TGTGCCAGCAGCCACGGGACAGGGGCTTGGGGCTACACCTTC.

The J gene is TRBJ2-5, the V gene TRBV2; 7 bases match TRBD1. The CDR3 has 15 amino acids. The germline gives CDR1 SNHLY, CDR2 FYNNEI. Trimming cost V 4 bases and J 2 bases; bases outside gene matches: 7. CDR3 bases: TGTGCCAGCAGTGTTGAGGGGGCCATACAAGAGACCCAGTACTTC. It translates to CASSVEGAIQETQYF.

This chain joins TRBV7-3 and TRBJ1-1, with D possibly matching TRBD1 (5 bases). V lost 3 bases to trimming and J lost 1 base, with 6 bases between them. CDR3 length: 13 amino acids. Germline V gene data show CDR1 as SGHTA and CDR2 as FQGTGA. The CDR3 nucleotides are TGTGCCAGCAGCTTCAGGGCGAACACTGAAGCTTTCTTT. Its protein product is CASSFRANTEAFF.

The chain joins TRBV27 to TRBJ2-7; TRBD1 might be the D (6 bases). CDR1 is MNHEY and CDR2 is SMNVEV in the germline V gene (reference sequence). This CDR3 region has 14 residues. V shed 10 bases and J shed 0 bases, with 16 bases lying between them. The CDR3 is CATKARTDSYEQYF. The CDR3 nucleotides are TGTGCCACCAAAGCGCGGACAGACTCCTACGAGCAGTACTTC.

This clone was found once. The genes are TRBV20-1 and TRBJ2-1; D is unclear. Trimming stripped 0 bases from V and 8 bases from J, with 5 bases between. Germline CDR1 and CDR2: DFQATT and SNEGSKA (reference sequence). The CDR3 contains 11 residues. The CDR3 protein is CSARDLYEQFF. CDR3 sequence (DNA): TGCAGTGCTAGAGATCTTTATGAGCAGTTCTTC.

This rearrangement joins TRBV9 to TRBJ2-1; D might be TRBD2 (6 bases). V was pared by 3 bases and J by 5 bases, with 15 bases between. Germline CDR1 reads SGDLS; CDR2 reads YYNGEE. This CDR3 region has 15 residues. The CDR3: CASSATGTLHNEQFF. DNA for the CDR3: TGTGCCAGCAGCGCAACCGGGACTCTTCACAATGAGCAGTTCTTC.

The rearrangement links TRBV30 to TRBJ2-3; D is perhaps TRBD2 (6 bases). Germline V gives CDR1 GTSNPN, CDR2 SVGIG (reference sequence). Trimming left V 1 base short and J 2 bases short, with 7 bases between. The CDR3 is made up of 13 amino acids. CDR3 nucleotides: TGTGCCTGGAGTGGCGGGACCACAGATACGCAGTATTTT. Amino acids: CAWSGGTTDTQYF.

The rearrangement links TRBV5-5 to TRBJ2-3, with D unresolved. This CDR3 is built from 13 residues. Trimming removed 4 bases from V and 0 bases from J, with 6 bases in between. CDR1 is SGHKS, CDR2 YYEKEE, per germline (reference sequence). The DNA for the CDR3 is TGTGCCAGCAGCCCACAGAGCACAGATACGCAGTATTTT. This sequence encodes CASSPQSTDTQYF.

J is TRBJ1-6 and V is TRBV3-1 (or the pseudogene TRBV3-2); D unresolved. Germline assignment: CDR1 LGHDT and CDR2 YNNKEL (reference sequence). The V end was cut by 3 bases, the J end by 3 bases, with 6 bases between. The CDR3 has 14 amino acids. The CDR3 DNA reads TGTGCCAGCAGCCAGCGGAGCTATAATTCACCCCTCCACTTT. This gives the protein CASSQRSYNSPLHF.

In this sample, this clone turned up once. This rearrangement joins TRBV9 to TRBJ1-1; a weak D match, TRBD1 (5 bases). CDR3 size: 13 residues. Germline loops: CDR1 SGDLS, CDR2 YYNGEE. Trimming shortened V by 2 bases and J by 7 bases, and 12 bases separated the two germline ends. The CDR3 reads CASSVSQGSEAFF. CDR3 DNA: TGTGCCAGCAGCGTTTCCCAGGGCAGTGAAGCTTTCTTT.

The V gene is TRBV2, the J gene TRBJ1-3; TRBD1 is a possible D gene (6 bases). CDR1 and CDR2 (germline): SNHLY, FYNNEI. The CDR3 runs 15 residues. V was clipped by 4 bases and J by 4 bases, with 14 bases between them. For the CDR3, the DNA is TGTGCCAGCAGTGCCGGCCAGGGGCACGGAAACACCATATATTTT. It codes for CASSAGQGHGNTIYF.

This clone turned up a few times. The chain couples TRBV7-9 to TRBJ2-3, with TRBD1 matching over 9 bases. The junction had 6 bases not matched to a gene; V was cut back by 3 bases and J by 2 bases. Per the germline V gene, CDR1 is SEHNR and CDR2 is FQNEAQ (reference sequence). The CDR3 consists of 16 residues. The CDR3 bases are TGTGCCAGCAGCTTTCTACAGGGGGCGGTCACAGATACGCAGTATTTT. It yields the protein CASSFLQGAVTDTQYF.

This chain's CDR3 is CASSLRGSERYTF. CDR3 bases: TGTGCCAGCAGCTTGCGGGGTTCGGAACGCTACACCTTC. The V call is TRBV5-5, the J call TRBJ1-2, with D unclear. CDR3 length equals 13 residues. Germline values: CDR1 SGHKS, CDR2 YYEKEE (reference sequence). Trimming shortened V by 1 base and J by 9 bases, and 13 bases separated the two germline ends.

This chain connects TRBV6-2 or TRBV6-3 to TRBJ2-7, with D tentatively TRBD2 (6 bases). The CDR3 length is 16 residues. V was cut by 0 bases and J by 0 bases, with 12 bases left in between. From germline, CDR1 is MNHEY and CDR2 SVGEGT. CDR3 nucleotides: TGTGCCAGCAGTTACTCGAACGGGGGAAGCTCCTACGAGCAGTACTTC. As protein: CASSYSNGGSSYEQYF.

CDR3 coding DNA: TGCGCCAGCAGCTTAGGGACTAAAGAGACCCAGTACTTC. Its translation: CASSLGTKETQYF. The chain combines TRBV5-1 with TRBJ2-5; 7 positions agree with TRBD2. The CDR3 contains 13 residues. J lost 3 bases, V lost 2 bases, and 1 base had no gene match. CDR1 is SGHRS, CDR2 YFSETQ, per germline.

The J gene is TRBJ1-1, the V gene TRBV7-2; D uncertain. Germline CDR1 and CDR2: SGHTA and FQGNSA. Trimming pared 2 bases from V and 6 bases from J, leaving 10 bases between. CDR3 length: 13 amino acids. CDR3 nucleotides: TGTGCCAGCAGCTTATTCGCGGATGCTGAAGCTTTCTTT. Protein product: CASSLFADAEAFF. The complete variable domain, with remaining parts taken from reference TRBV7-2 and TRBJ1-1, reads GAGVSQSPSNKVTEKGKDVELRCDPISGHTALYWYRQSLGQGLEFLIYFQGNSAPDKSGLPSDRFSAERTGGSVSTLTIQRTQQEDSAVYLCASSLFADAEAFFGQGTRLTVV.

Turning to this clone: Other DNA sequences in this specimen translate into the identical CDR3. V is TRBV18 and J is TRBJ1-2, with 7 positions matching TRBD1. J was trimmed by 2 bases and V by 6 bases; bases with no gene match: 3. Looked up from germline, CDR1 is KGHSH and CDR2 is LQKENI. This CDR3 contains 13 residues. The CDR3: CASSQGQNYGYTF. The CDR3 DNA sequence: TGTGCCAGCTCCCAGGGACAGAACTATGGCTACACCTTC.

This clone has a handful of counts. This chain connects TRBV6-4 to TRBJ2-3; 10 nucleotides match TRBD2. There are 15 residues in the CDR3. Losses at the gene ends were 9 bases for V and 2 bases for J; bases not matched to a gene: 8. The V gene's germline CDR1 is MRHNA and CDR2 SNTAGT. The CDR3 nucleotides are TGTGCCAGTAGCGAACTAGCGGGGACCACAGATACGCAGTATTTT. It yields the protein CASSELAGTTDTQYF.

V usage is TRBV9 and J usage is TRBJ2-3, with 9 nucleotides matching TRBD2. Germline CDR1 and CDR2: SGDLS and YYNGEE. V was clipped by 0 bases and J by 5 bases; unmatched bases: 7. This CDR3 region has 16 residues. The DNA for the CDR3 is TGTGCCAGCAGCGTAGGGGCTAGCGGGGCTGGAGATACGCAGTATTTT. Translation: CASSVGASGAGDTQYF.

The J gene is TRBJ1-2, the V gene TRBV5-5; 8 bases align to TRBD1. The germline gives CDR1 SGHKS, CDR2 YYEKEE (reference sequence). The CDR3 loop spans 15 amino acids. V was clipped by 3 bases and J by 0 bases; unmatched bases: 4. The CDR3 region has the DNA TGTGCCAGCAGCTACACAGGGGGATCTAACTATGGCTACACCTTC. It yields the protein CASSYTGGSNYGYTF. Based on the CDR3 plus reference TRBV5-5 and TRBJ1-2, the full variable domain is DAGVTQSPTHLIKTRGQQVTLRCSPISGHKSVSWYQQVLGQGPQFIFQYYEKEERGRGNFPDRFSARQFPNYSSELNVNALLLGDSALYLCASSYTGGSNYGYTFGSGTRLTVV.